This T cell receptor (beta chain) was documented in a study of a mutant IDH1 vaccine in newly diagnosed glioma. Overall study context: The initiation of vaccination occurred 4-6 weeks after radiotherapy alone, or with temozolomide cycles. Treated individuals were around 60% male and about 40% female, averaging about 40 years of age. Study-level points and caveats: Of the patients, approximately 93% had vaccine-induced immune responses. Alterations occurring in top peripheral T cell clonotypes seemed unrelated to pseudoprogression.

The CDR3 contains 11 residues. Per the germline V gene, CDR1 is SSHAT and CDR2 is FNYEAQ (reference sequence). The data were produced by immunoSEQ multiplex PCR, yet TCRdb's version contains in-frame clones alone and is incomplete. The data contain approximately 40,000 clones, roughly 84% of them singletons. The time point: week 11, during vaccination. Doses of 300 ug of mutant IDH1 20-mer peptide were given with topical imiquimod. On this clone itself: Its target is not known. One junction end does not reproduce the germline sequence, and a read error may be involved.

V is TRBV7-7 and J is TRBJ2-7; TRBD1 matches 10 bases. The source material was PBMCs, sampled from a glioma patient whose treatment included an IDH1 peptide vaccine. This TCR derives from a man between 35 and 55 years old with glioma. CDR3 nucleotide sequence: TGTGCCAGCAGCTGCCGGGACAGGGGAAACTTC. This sequence encodes CASSCRDRGNF.